This T cell receptor beta chain was captured in a study of Ad26.COV2.S vaccination and SARS-CoV-2 variants. Study outcomes and limitations: Assessments of TCR breadth and depth may have underestimated the total T cell responses.

Documented treatment: some 19 received Ad26.COV2.S at low or high dose, single or two shots; about 5 received placebo; per-sample allocation not given. Samples were taken on day 63 after the first vaccine or placebo injection. V lost 5 bases and J lost 3; bases outside the gene matches: 6. This CDR3 is 14 amino acids long. In germline, CDR1 is SEHNR, CDR2 FQNEAQ (reference sequence). In regard to this clone: Its antigen is unknown.

Produced via immunoSEQ multiplex PCR; TCRdb's table is partial and in-frame only. This table has about 420,000 clones, around 87% appearing once. The J gene is TRBJ2-5, the V gene TRBV7-9; 7 positions agree with TRBD1. The material was peripheral blood, obtained in a trial of Ad26.COV2.S vaccine versus placebo. This clonotype was sampled from a person between 18 and 65 years old who received the Ad26.COV2.S COVID-19 vaccine or a placebo. For the CDR3, the DNA is TGTGCCAGCAGCGCGGACAGGTGGGAAGAGACCCAGTACTTC. This codes for CASSADRWEETQYF.